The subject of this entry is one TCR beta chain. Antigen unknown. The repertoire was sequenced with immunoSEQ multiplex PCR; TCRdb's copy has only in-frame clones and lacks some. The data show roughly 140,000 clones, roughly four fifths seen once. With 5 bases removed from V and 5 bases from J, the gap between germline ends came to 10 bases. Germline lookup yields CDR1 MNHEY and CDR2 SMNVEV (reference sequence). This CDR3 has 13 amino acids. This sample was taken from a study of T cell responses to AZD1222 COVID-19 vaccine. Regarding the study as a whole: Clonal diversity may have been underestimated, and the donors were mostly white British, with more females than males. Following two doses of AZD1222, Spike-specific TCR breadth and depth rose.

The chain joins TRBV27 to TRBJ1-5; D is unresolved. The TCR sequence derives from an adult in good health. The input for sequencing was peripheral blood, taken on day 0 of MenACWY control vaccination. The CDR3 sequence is CASSLYGDQPQHF. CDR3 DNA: TGTGCCAGCAGTCTTTATGGAGATCAGCCCCAGCATTTT.